This entry features one T cell receptor (beta chain) sequence. This clonotype was seen ten or more times. No cognate antigen has been identified for it. It has no much larger one-base neighbor in the sample; base qualities were not kept. Library construction relied on multiplex PCR. The run used an Illumina HiSeq 4000. iRepertoire HTBI primers and Arm-PCR amplification of CDR3 regions were used to construct TCR beta libraries. Gel purification was performed on PCR products prior to sequencing. The study's own analysis went as follows. Gene usage analysis of CDR3 amino acid clonotypes relied on the roughly 60 TRBV and 15 or so TRBJ segments identified across samples. Filtered high-quality paired reads were merged into contigs using COPE and FqMerger. BLAST was used to align contigs to the IMGT TRBV, TRBD and TRBJ reference genes, and CDR3 was defined following IMGT. Highly expanded clones were defined as clonotypes with a frequency above 0.1%. Shannon entropy served as the measure of repertoire diversity, while the Gini coefficient captured V-J evenness. Clonotypes shared by more than one individual were considered public. TCRdb reran the public reads through fastp at Q25 and MiXCR, keeping productive beta chains. Rows matching on CDR3 protein sequence are summarized as one entry with the most common DNA and genes. None of the V and J calls come from the authors' own analysis; TCRdb made them. The sample includes roughly 530,000 distinct CDR3 sequences, with roughly a sixth observed a single time. The top ten clonotypes cover more than 20% of the sample.

These data come from a study of regulatory T cells in long-lasting Graves disease (dated by TCRdb to 2020 to 2022). Some background on the complete study: Patients with newly diagnosed Graves' disease had been on antithyroid drugs for under 3 months. Patients with persistent Graves' disease were compared with patients with newly diagnosed Graves' disease using TCR sequencing and RNA sequencing of peripheral blood. The study was registered as a clinical trial and conducted in China. A total of about 33 samples underwent TCR sequencing, from roughly 13 patients with persistent Graves' disease and 20 or so patients with newly diagnosed Graves' disease.

Germline trimming: 4 bases from V, 5 bases from J; junction bases outside gene matches: 4. Via the germline V gene, CDR1 is MDHEN and CDR2 SYDVKM. The CDR3 spans 14 residues, from the cysteine through the phenylalanine. Here the CDR3 DNA is all that survives: 42 bases in frame from base 1. The research as a whole found: Only the TCR beta chain was sequenced and analyzed. As a limitation, the authors acknowledged that the small sample size may reduce accuracy. Patients with persistent disease shared more public clonotypes (around 2,500) than newly diagnosed patients did (966). Because the primary lesion, thyroid tissue, could not be accessed, the study looked at peripheral blood alone. Lower TCR Shannon entropy and fewer highly expanded clones were observed in persistent Graves' disease patients than in newly diagnosed patients, which suggested clonal expansion. TRBV28, TRBJ1-2 and TRBJ2-5 were preferentially used in persistent disease, while TRBV20-1 and TRBJ2-1 were favored in newly diagnosed disease.

In light of the paper, this sample's time point label describes: newly diagnosed GD, antithyroid drugs for less than 3 months. RNA was extracted from PBMCs in TRIzol for both TCR sequencing and RNA sequencing. The diagnosis of Graves' disease was made according to American Thyroid Association guidelines. The patients came from an endocrinology department in Xi'an, China. Each patient gave approximately 9 milliliters of peripheral blood, collected in an EDTA anticoagulant tube. Ficoll Paque Plus density gradient separation was used to isolate PBMCs, and no further T cell sorting was done. An Agilent 2100 Bioanalyzer and agarose gel were used to check RNA quality, and a NanoDrop 2000 was used to measure RNA concentration. The same sample was also studied in work on T cells in Graves' hyperthyroidism and ophthalmopathy. The other study reports the following: Stable Graves' hyperthyroidism was defined as no progression to ophthalmopathy during 18 months of follow-up. Hyperthyroidism patients were aged 18 to 65 years and newly diagnosed, with disease duration of less than 2 months. Exclusion was applied to patients with uncontrolled infections, other autoimmune diseases, pregnancy or lactation. Clinical symptoms, serum thyroxine and TRAb, thyroid ultrasound, and orbital computed tomography formed the basis for the diagnoses. A first-round RT-PCR of the TCR CDR3 used the HTBI primer set with the Qiagen OneStep RT-PCR kit. Blood samples also contained most of the expanded thyroid clonotypes (frequency above 0.001), which suggests that blood repertoires may reflect thyroid immune responses. In cross-validation, a model built on a 13 V-J signature told ophthalmopathy apart from stable hyperthyroidism with approximately 90% sensitivity and roughly 82% specificity, and in testing the same model reached 80%/75%. In validation, the model predicted progression to ophthalmopathy a median of about 6 months before onset, with roughly 68% sensitivity and around 76% specificity. To identify distinguishing TCR V-J signatures, a discovery cohort of around 100 patients was used, comprising 43 with Graves' ophthalmopathy and under 60 with stable Graves' hyperthyroidism. Prospective prediction of ophthalmopathy was tested in an independent validation cohort consisting of fewer than 20 hyperthyroidism patients and some 17 patients who later progressed to ophthalmopathy. The 100 or so discovery patients were divided at random into training and test sets in a 7:3 ratio. In addition, the study compared T-cell repertoires in thyroid tissue and in blood from over 5 Graves' hyperthyroidism patients. After sampling, hyperthyroidism patients received methimazole starting at 30 mg daily, and ophthalmopathy patients received high-dose intravenous methylprednisolone. Libraries were constructed in a second round of multiplex PCR, after which size selection and purification were carried out. Sequencing of the libraries was done on an Illumina HiSeq2000 using paired-end 100 bp reads. SOAPnuke was used to process the raw data, removing reads that contained adapters or uncalled bases, had a mean Phred below 15, or lacked an exact match to the constant primer or identifier. High-quality paired reads were merged using COPE v1.2.5, and each unique nucleotide sequence was defined as a clonotype. MiTCR v1.1 was used to align clonotypes to the IMGT TRBV, TRBD and TRBJ reference segments. The analysis was restricted to V-J combinations with a frequency above 0.0001, which together covered approximately 99% of the repertoires. A TCS score was defined as the ratio between F50 (clonal expansion) and ExV (chaos), using BLOSUM62-based TCRdist between CDR3 peptides within each V-J. Welch's t-statistics and random forest reduced roughly 530 V-J features to 10 to 15, which were used in a naive Bayes classifier (R e1071). Sample size was not statistically predetermined, and blinding of investigators to group allocation was not performed. The paper describes TCR Vbeta CDR3 sequencing of 140 or so peripheral blood samples, made up of 43 ophthalmopathy patients, approximately 76 hyperthyroidism patients and roughly 17 progressor patients.

This chain joins TRBV28 to TRBJ1-2; a stretch of 10 junction bases matches TRBD1. The sequences come from peripheral blood mononuclear cells (PBMCs), collected at new diagnosis, from a patient treated with antithyroid drugs. The TCR sequence derives from a woman aged 35-65 years with Graves disease. Donor details come from another sample of the same person, matched by shared clones. The CDR3 has the sequence CASSWGQGRYGYTF. At the DNA level, the sequence is TGTGCCAGCAGTTGGGGACAGGGGCGATATGGCTACACCTTC.